This T cell receptor (beta chain) was observed in a study of cytomegalovirus exposure and HLA in healthy donors. Study conclusions and caveats: A later analysis linked a missense DCLRE1C variant to TCR beta V- and J-gene trimming.

This CDR3 is built from 13 residues. CDR1 and CDR2 from the germline V gene are KGHSH and LQKENI. V was cut by 2 bases and J by 2 bases, with 7 bases left in between. Comments on this clone: The antigen remains undetermined.

A multiplex PCR was run with 60 Vbeta primers and 13 Jbeta primers. Sequencing used immunoSEQ multiplex PCR; TCRdb keeps in-frame clones, though not all of them. This sample carries 130,000 to 150,000 clones, around three quarters of them seen once, and the ten largest clones take approximately 7%. Healthy donors of bone marrow made up the group. The sample was PBMCs. This rearrangement joins TRBV18 to TRBJ2-7; D gene ambiguous. This clonotype was sampled from a man in his forties in good health and CMV-seropositive. CDR3 region: CASSPTVTYEQYF. The CDR3 DNA is TGTGCCAGCTCACCAACGGTTACCTACGAGCAGTACTTC.